Each of the 27 T cell receptor beta chains below was sequenced from the same sample in a study of T cell responses to AZD1222 COVID-19 vaccine. Clones were read by immunoSEQ multiplex PCR, and TCRdb kept only the in-frame ones, dropping some. Found here are about 200,000 clones, roughly nine tenths of them singletons; the top ten hold approximately 3.7%. Sequencing was performed on peripheral blood, taken 28 days after the second AZD1222 dose. The receptors shown here come from an adult who received the AZD1222 COVID-19 vaccine.

The chain employs TRBV2 and TRBJ2-2; TRBD1 is a possible D gene (5 bases). CDR3 length: 13 residues. CDR1 and CDR2 from the germline V gene are SNHLY and FYNNEI. Trimming took 6 bases from V and 7 from J, leaving 12 bases between them. CDR3 DNA sequence: TGTGCCAGCAGGGCAACAGGATTCGGGGAGCTGTTTTTT. It yields the protein CASRATGFGELFF.

The V and J genes are TRBV28 and TRBJ1-5, with TRBD1 matching 7 bases. The CDR3 has 15 amino acids. Unmatched junction bases numbered 10, after V lost 7 bases and J lost 4 bases. Germline loops: CDR1 MDHEN, CDR2 SYDVKM. CDR3 nucleotides: TGTGCCAGCAACCCCTCCGGCAGGGGGAATCAGCCCCAGCATTTT. As protein: CASNPSGRGNQPQHF.

The chain recombines TRBV11-3 with TRBJ2-3; the D gene is possibly TRBD2 (5 bases). Trimming took off 4 bases at V and 3 bases at J, with 17 bases between the two ends. Germline V CDR1 and CDR2: SGHNT, YENEEA. The CDR3 consists of 16 residues. CDR3 loop: CASSSILGSLTDTQYF. The DNA for the CDR3 is TGTGCCAGCAGCTCGATACTAGGGAGCCTTACAGATACGCAGTATTTT. The complete variable domain, with remaining parts taken from reference TRBV11-3 and TRBJ2-3, reads EAGVVQSPRYKIIEKKQPVAFWCNPISGHNTLYWYLQNLGQGPELLIRYENEEAVDDSQLPKDRFSAERLKGVDSTLKIQPAELGDSAVYLCASSSILGSLTDTQYFGPGTRLTVL.

This clone was seen a few times. The J gene is TRBJ1-2, the V gene TRBV7-9; possible D gene TRBD1, 5 bases. V dropped 5 bases and J dropped 8 bases, with 18 bases sitting between them. CDR3 size: 14 residues. The V gene's germline CDR1 is SEHNR and CDR2 FQNEAQ (reference sequence). In DNA, the CDR3 is TGTGCCAGCAGCCTATCAGGGAGTACGTGGGGCTACACCTTC. Amino acids: CASSLSGSTWGYTF.

The J gene is TRBJ2-1, the V gene TRBV9, with 10 nucleotides matching TRBD2. The germline V gene has CDR1 SGDLS and CDR2 YYNGEE. The CDR3 consists of 16 residues. V trimming: 2 bases; J trimming: 9 bases; junction bases outside the gene matches: 11. The CDR3 DNA follows: TGTGCCAGCAGCGTCGGGCCTAGCGGGAGTCCCGGTGAGCAGTTCTTC. Protein sequence: CASSVGPSGSPGEQFF.

The chain joins TRBV10-1 to TRBJ2-5; the D is unclear. V was cut by 3 bases and J by 4 bases, with 12 bases left in between. The CDR3 length is 14 residues. Germline V lookup: CDR1 WNHNN, CDR2 SYGVQD (reference sequence). The CDR3 coding sequence is TGCGCCAGCAGTGAAGACCCAGCTCGAGAGACCCAGTACTTC. This encodes CASSEDPARETQYF.

This rearrangement joins TRBV19 to TRBJ1-5; 8 bases fit TRBD1. CDR3 length: 14 amino acids. Per germline, CDR1 LNHDA and CDR2 SQIVND (reference sequence). The V segment lost 6 bases and the J segment 7 bases; nucleotides outside the gene matches: 8. The CDR3 loop reads CASRSGGANQPQHF. Written as DNA, the CDR3 is TGTGCCAGTAGATCAGGGGGCGCGAACCAGCCCCAGCATTTT. Supplemented by reference TRBV19 and TRBJ1-5, the full variable domain reads DGGITQSPKYLFRKEGQNVTLSCEQNLNHDAMYWYRQDPGQGLRLIYYSQIVNDFQKGDIAEGYSVSREKKESFPLTVTSAQKNPTAFYLCASRSGGANQPQHFGDGTRLSIL.

The CDR3 sequence is CASSELRTSGQETQYF. As DNA, the CDR3 is TGCGCCAGCAGTGAGCTGAGGACTAGCGGACAAGAGACCCAGTACTTC. The chain is built from TRBV10-2 and TRBJ2-5; 10 bases align to TRBD2. CDR3 length equals 16 residues. Germline-derived CDR1 and CDR2 are WSHSY and SAAADI. J was trimmed by 2 bases and V by 2 bases; bases with no gene match: 5.

V usage is TRBV27 and J usage is TRBJ2-1, with 9 positions matching TRBD2. Trimming took 7 bases from V and 5 from J; bases not matched to a gene: 3. Germline loops: CDR1 MNHEY, CDR2 SMNVEV (reference sequence). This CDR3 spans 13 amino acids. CDR3 sequence reads: CASKRGEDNEQFF. The CDR3 DNA reads TGTGCCAGCAAGCGGGGGGAGGACAATGAGCAGTTCTTC.

In nucleotides, the CDR3 is TGTGCCAGCAGCTCCCAAGCTAACTATGGCTACACCTTC. Translated: CASSSQANYGYTF. The chain has TRBV11-2 and TRBJ1-2; D call uncertain. V gave up 4 bases and J gave up 0 bases, with 6 bases separating them. The germline CDR1 and CDR2 sequences are SGHAT and FQNNGV. CDR3 length equals 13 residues.

V is TRBV2 and J is TRBJ2-1; TRBD2 is a possible D gene (5 bases). Germline V lookup: CDR1 SNHLY, CDR2 FYNNEI. V was trimmed by 5 bases and J by 8 bases, leaving 7 bases between them. CDR3 length: 11 amino acids. CDR3 nucleotides: TGTGCCAGCAGTACTAGGGATGAGCAGTTCTTC. Amino acids: CASSTRDEQFF.

V gene TRBV19 combines with J gene TRBJ1-6; D is unclear. V was trimmed by 7 bases and J by 4 bases, leaving 11 bases between them. Germline V gene lookup returns CDR1 LNHDA and CDR2 SQIVND (reference sequence). The CDR3 totals 14 residues. The CDR3 DNA sequence: TGTGCCAGTAACGGGGTGGGTTATAATTCACCCCTCCACTTT. It codes for CASNGVGYNSPLHF.

As regards this clone: This sample includes further DNA sequences coding for the same CDR3. The chain is built from TRBV5-6 and TRBJ2-5; unclear D gene. Trimming left V 7 bases short and J 4 bases short, with 14 bases between. The CDR3 is made up of 13 amino acids. Germline V gives CDR1 SGHDT, CDR2 YYEEEE. DNA of the CDR3: TGTGCCAGCTCACTGGGCCGCCGAGAGACCCAGTACTTC. Encoded protein: CASSLGRRETQYF.

The V gene is TRBV2, the J gene TRBJ1-5; D ambiguous. Per the germline V gene, CDR1 is SNHLY and CDR2 is FYNNEI. Trimming pared 0 bases from V and 6 bases from J, leaving 9 bases between. This CDR3 is built from 14 residues. CDR3 nucleotide sequence: TGTGCCAGCAGTGAAGCCTCCATTACTCAGCCCCAGCATTTT. This translates into CASSEASITQPQHF.

The CDR3 reads CASSLGQVVANEKLFF. CDR3 DNA: TGTGCCAGCAGTTTAGGACAGGTCGTAGCTAATGAAAAACTGTTTTTT. The rearrangement uses TRBV28 and TRBJ1-4, with TRBD1 matching 7 bases. Looked up from germline, CDR1 is MDHEN and CDR2 is SYDVKM. The trim removed 2 bases at V and 3 bases at J, leaving 6 bases unmatched. This CDR3 comprises 16 residues.

V usage is TRBV19 and J usage is TRBJ2-1; 12 positions agree with TRBD2. The CDR3 is made up of 15 amino acids. CDR1 and CDR2 (germline): LNHDA, SQIVND (reference sequence). Losses at the gene ends were 4 bases for V and 10 bases for J; bases not matched to a gene: 8. CDR3 sequence (DNA): TGTGCCAGTAGTAACGGACTAGCGGGACTGGAGGAGCAGTTCTTC. This translates into CASSNGLAGLEEQFF.

The chain is built from TRBV6-2 or TRBV6-3 and TRBJ2-7; 11 positions agree with TRBD2. V dropped 6 bases and J dropped 0; count of bases not matched to a gene: 4. The CDR3 extends over 15 amino acids. CDR1 is MNHEY, CDR2 SVGEGT, per germline. This chain's CDR3 is CASSLAGGASYEQYF. In nucleotides, the CDR3 is TGTGCCAGCAGCCTAGCGGGAGGCGCCTCCTACGAGCAGTACTTC.

This rearrangement joins TRBV5-1 to TRBJ2-5; TRBD2 matches at 9 bases. This CDR3 is 15 amino acids long. V gave up 0 bases and J gave up 5 bases; unmatched junction bases: 5. The germline CDR1 and CDR2 sequences are SGHRS and YFSETQ. CDR3 nucleotide sequence: TGCGCCAGCAGCTTGGCCGGGACTAGCAGGGAGACCCAGTACTTC. Amino acid sequence: CASSLAGTSRETQYF.

The genes are TRBV7-2 and TRBJ1-5, with D possibly being TRBD1 (6 bases). Trimming stripped 3 bases from V and 7 bases from J, with 25 bases between. The CDR3 sequence is 18 residues long. Per the germline V gene, CDR1 is SGHTA and CDR2 is FQGNSA. CDR3 in DNA: TGTGCCAGCAGCTTTAGCCCGGCAGGGGCGGTTGAGAACCAGCCCCAGCATTTT. Amino acids: CASSFSPAGAVENQPQHF. The full variable domain, its missing parts supplied by reference TRBV7-2 and TRBJ1-5, is GAGVSQSPSNKVTEKGKDVELRCDPISGHTALYWYRQSLGQGLEFLIYFQGNSAPDKSGLPSDRFSAERTGGSVSTLTIQRTQQEDSAVYLCASSFSPAGAVENQPQHFGDGTRLSIL.

J is TRBJ2-1 and V is TRBV30, with no clear D. This CDR3 spans 11 amino acids. The germline gives CDR1 GTSNPN, CDR2 SVGIG (reference sequence). Trimming shortened V by 2 bases and J by 6 bases, and 5 bases separated the two germline ends. The chain's CDR3 is CAWSRPNEQFF. CDR3 DNA: TGTGCCTGGAGTCGACCCAATGAGCAGTTCTTC.

This clone was detected many times. This rearrangement joins TRBV24-1 to TRBJ1-2; TRBD1 aligns across 9 bases. Germline trimming cut 0 bases from V and 4 bases from J; bases unmatched to any gene: 5. This CDR3 comprises 16 residues. The germline V gene encodes CDR1 KGHDR and CDR2 SFDVKD. The CDR3: CATSDLKTGGIYGYTF. CDR3 in DNA: TGTGCCACCAGTGATTTGAAGACAGGGGGTATCTATGGCTACACCTTC.

The chain is built from TRBV24-1 and TRBJ1-1, with D possibly being TRBD1 (5 bases). This CDR3 region has 13 residues. The ends were cut back, 4 bases at V and 6 bases at J, with 11 bases in the middle. Germline CDR1 is KGHDR and CDR2 is SFDVKD. The CDR3 here is CATSERRDAEAFF. The CDR3 DNA sequence: TGTGCCACCAGTGAAAGAAGGGACGCTGAAGCTTTCTTT.

This chain joins TRBV24-1 and TRBJ2-1; 7 bases match TRBD2. Germline V CDR1 and CDR2: KGHDR, SFDVKD. Trimming cost V 9 bases and J 3 bases; bases outside gene matches: 13. CDR3 length equals 16 residues. The CDR3 DNA sequence: TGTGCCACCTCCCATTTAACTGGCGGGAGCTACAATGAGCAGTTCTTC. Protein: CATSHLTGGSYNEQFF.

V usage is TRBV10-2 and J usage is TRBJ1-5; tentatively, D is TRBD1 (5 bases). CDR1 is WSHSY, CDR2 SAAADI, per germline. Trimming stripped 6 bases from V and 4 bases from J, with 16 bases between. The length of the CDR3 is 15 residues. The CDR3 DNA reads as TGCGCCAGCAGGATGGGGCAGTCCCTAAATCAGCCCCAGCATTTT. It yields the protein CASRMGQSLNQPQHF.

The chain employs TRBV4-2 and TRBJ2-7, with D unresolved. The CDR3 has 15 residues. V was pared by 0 bases and J by 1 base, with 10 bases between. In germline, CDR1 is LGHNA, CDR2 YNFKEQ. CDR3 nucleotides: TGTGCCAGCAGCCAAGAACGACGGCAGTCCTACGAGCAGTACTTC. This translates into CASSQERRQSYEQYF.

J is TRBJ2-4 and V is TRBV6-5; D may correspond to TRBD1 or TRBD2 (5 bases each). V lost 5 bases and J lost 6, with 14 bases in between. Germline lookup yields CDR1 MNHEY and CDR2 SVGAGI. The CDR3 consists of 14 residues. The CDR3 coding sequence is TGTGCCAGCAGTCACCGGGACCTAGTAAACATTCAGTACTTC. It specifies CASSHRDLVNIQYF.

In its sample, this clone was seen once. V usage is TRBV6-5 and J usage is TRBJ1-5; D not certain. The ends were cut back, 4 bases at V and 5 bases at J, with 15 bases in the middle. This CDR3 comprises 15 residues. CDR1 is MNHEY, CDR2 SVGAGI, per germline. CDR3 coding DNA: TGTGCCAGCAGTTCAACGGGTTGGGAGGATCAGCCCCAGCATTTT. Amino acids: CASSSTGWEDQPQHF.